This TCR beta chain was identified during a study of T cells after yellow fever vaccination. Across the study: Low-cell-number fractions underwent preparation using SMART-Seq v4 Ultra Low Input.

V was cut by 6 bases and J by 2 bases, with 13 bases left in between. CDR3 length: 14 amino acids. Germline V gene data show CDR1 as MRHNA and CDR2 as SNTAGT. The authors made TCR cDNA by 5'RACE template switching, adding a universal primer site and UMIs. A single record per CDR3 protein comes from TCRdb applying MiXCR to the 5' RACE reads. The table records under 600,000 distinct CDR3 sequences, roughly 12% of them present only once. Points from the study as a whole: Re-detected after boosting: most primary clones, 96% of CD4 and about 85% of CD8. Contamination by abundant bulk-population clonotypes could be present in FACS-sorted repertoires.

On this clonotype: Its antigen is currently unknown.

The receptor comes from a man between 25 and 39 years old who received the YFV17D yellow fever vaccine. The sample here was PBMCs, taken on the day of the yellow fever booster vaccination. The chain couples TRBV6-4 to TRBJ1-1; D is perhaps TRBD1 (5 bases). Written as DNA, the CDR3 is TGTGCCAGCAGAGCATACGGGGGAAACACTGAAGCTTTCTTT. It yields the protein CASRAYGGNTEAFF.